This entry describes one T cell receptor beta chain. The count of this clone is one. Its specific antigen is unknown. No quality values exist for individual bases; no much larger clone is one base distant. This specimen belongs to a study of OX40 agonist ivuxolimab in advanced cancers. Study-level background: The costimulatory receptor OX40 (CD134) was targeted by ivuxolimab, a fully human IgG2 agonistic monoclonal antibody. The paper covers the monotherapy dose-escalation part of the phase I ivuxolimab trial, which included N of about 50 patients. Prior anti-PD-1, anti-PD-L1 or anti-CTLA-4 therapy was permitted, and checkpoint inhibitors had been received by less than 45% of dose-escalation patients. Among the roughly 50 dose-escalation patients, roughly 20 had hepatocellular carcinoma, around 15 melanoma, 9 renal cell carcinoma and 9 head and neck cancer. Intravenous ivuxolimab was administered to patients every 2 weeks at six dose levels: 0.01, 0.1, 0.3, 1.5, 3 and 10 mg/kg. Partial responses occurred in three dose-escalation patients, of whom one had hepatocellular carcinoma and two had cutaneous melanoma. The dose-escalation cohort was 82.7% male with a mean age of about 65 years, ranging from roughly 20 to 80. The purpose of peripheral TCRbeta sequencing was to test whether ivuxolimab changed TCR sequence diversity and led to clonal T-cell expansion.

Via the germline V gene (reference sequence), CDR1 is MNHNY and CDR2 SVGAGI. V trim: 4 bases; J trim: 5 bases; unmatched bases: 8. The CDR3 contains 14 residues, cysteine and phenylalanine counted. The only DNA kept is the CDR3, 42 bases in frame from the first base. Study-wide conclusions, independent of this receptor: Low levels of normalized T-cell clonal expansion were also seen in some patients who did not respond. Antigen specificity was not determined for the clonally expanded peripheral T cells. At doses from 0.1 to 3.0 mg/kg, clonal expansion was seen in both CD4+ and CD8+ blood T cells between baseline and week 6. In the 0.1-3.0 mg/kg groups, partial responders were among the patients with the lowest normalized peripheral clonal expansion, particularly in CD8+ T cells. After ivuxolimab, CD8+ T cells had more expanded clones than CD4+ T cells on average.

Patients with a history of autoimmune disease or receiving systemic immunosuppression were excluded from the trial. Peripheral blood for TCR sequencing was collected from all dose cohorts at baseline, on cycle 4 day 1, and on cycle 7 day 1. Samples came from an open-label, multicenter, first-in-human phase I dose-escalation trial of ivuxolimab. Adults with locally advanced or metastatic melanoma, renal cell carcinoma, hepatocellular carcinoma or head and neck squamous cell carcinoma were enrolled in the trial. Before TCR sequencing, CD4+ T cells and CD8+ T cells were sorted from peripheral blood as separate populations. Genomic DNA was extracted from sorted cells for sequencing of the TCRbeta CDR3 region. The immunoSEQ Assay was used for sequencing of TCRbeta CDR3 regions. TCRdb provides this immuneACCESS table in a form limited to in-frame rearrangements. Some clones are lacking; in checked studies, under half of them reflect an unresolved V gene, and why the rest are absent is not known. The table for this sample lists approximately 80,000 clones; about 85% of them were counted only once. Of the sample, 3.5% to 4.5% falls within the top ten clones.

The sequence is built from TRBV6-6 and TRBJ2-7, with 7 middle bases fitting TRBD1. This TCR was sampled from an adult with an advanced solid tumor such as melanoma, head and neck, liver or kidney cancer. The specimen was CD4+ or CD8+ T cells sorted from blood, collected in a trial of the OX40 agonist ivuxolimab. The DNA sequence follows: TGTGCCAGCAGTTCCTCCCCGGGACAGAACGAGCAGTACTTC. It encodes CASSSSPGQNEQYF.